This T cell receptor beta chain was sequenced during a study of blood T cell repertoires in COVID-19. Sequencing was performed with immunoSEQ multiplex PCR; in TCRdb, only in-frame clones are kept and a portion is missing. Here the sample spans a few hundred thousand clones, roughly 89% being singletons. V was trimmed by 2 bases and J by 2 bases, leaving 8 bases between them. Germline V gene lookup returns CDR1 SGHNT and CDR2 YYREEE (reference sequence). CDR3 size: 13 residues. The chain employs TRBV5-4 and TRBJ2-7; D not certain. The sample was peripheral blood. The TCR comes from a man in his thirties or forties with acute or convalescent COVID-19. The CDR3: CASSFDFTYEQYF. DNA of the CDR3: TGTGCCAGCAGCTTCGACTTCACCTACGAGCAGTACTTC.